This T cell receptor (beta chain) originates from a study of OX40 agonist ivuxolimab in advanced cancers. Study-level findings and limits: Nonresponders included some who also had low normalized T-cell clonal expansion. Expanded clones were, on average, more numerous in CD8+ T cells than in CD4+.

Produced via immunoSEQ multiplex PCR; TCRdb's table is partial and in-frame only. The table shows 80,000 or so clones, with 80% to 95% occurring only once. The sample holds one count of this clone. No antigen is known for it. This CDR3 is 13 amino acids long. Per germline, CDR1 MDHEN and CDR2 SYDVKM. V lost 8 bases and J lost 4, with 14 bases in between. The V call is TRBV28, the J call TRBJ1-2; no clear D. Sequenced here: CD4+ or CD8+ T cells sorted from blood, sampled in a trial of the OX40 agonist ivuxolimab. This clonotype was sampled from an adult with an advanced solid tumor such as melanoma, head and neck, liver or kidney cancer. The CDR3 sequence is CASAIVGVYGYTF. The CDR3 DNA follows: TGTGCCAGCGCGATTGTGGGAGTCTATGGCTACACCTTC.